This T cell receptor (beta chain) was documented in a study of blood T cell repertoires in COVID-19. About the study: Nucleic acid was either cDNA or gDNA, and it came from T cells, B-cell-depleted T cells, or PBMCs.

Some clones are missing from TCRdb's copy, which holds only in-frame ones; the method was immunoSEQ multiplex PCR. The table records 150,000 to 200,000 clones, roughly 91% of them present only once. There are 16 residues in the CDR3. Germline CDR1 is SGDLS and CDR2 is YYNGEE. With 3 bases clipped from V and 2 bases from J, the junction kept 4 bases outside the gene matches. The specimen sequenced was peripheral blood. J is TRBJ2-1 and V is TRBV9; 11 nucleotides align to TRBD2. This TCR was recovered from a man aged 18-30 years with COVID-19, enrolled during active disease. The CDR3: CASSAQLAGAYNEQFF. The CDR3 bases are TGTGCCAGCAGCGCCCAACTAGCGGGAGCCTACAATGAGCAGTTCTTC.